The clone carrying this TCR beta chain was found a few times. Antigen: not known. This sample was included in a study of cytomegalovirus exposure and HLA in healthy donors. Regarding the study as a whole: Cytomegalovirus association was listed for approximately 160 TCR beta chains.

The study ran its PCR with 60 Vbeta and 13 Jbeta primers. Method: immunoSEQ multiplex PCR; TCRdb's copy keeps in-frame clones and lacks some. This table holds 150,000 to 200,000 clones, 65% to 85% found once. V was pared by 3 bases and J by 7 bases, with 6 bases between. CDR1 and CDR2 (germline): ENHRY, SYGVKD. The CDR3 loop spans 11 amino acids. The chain employs TRBV10-3 and TRBJ1-1; D uncertain. The sequence was collected from a man in his 60s in good health and CMV-seronegative. Sequenced: PBMCs. The CDR3 region has the DNA TGTGCCATCAGTGATTTAATTGAAGCTTTCTTT. Residues: CAISDLIEAFF.